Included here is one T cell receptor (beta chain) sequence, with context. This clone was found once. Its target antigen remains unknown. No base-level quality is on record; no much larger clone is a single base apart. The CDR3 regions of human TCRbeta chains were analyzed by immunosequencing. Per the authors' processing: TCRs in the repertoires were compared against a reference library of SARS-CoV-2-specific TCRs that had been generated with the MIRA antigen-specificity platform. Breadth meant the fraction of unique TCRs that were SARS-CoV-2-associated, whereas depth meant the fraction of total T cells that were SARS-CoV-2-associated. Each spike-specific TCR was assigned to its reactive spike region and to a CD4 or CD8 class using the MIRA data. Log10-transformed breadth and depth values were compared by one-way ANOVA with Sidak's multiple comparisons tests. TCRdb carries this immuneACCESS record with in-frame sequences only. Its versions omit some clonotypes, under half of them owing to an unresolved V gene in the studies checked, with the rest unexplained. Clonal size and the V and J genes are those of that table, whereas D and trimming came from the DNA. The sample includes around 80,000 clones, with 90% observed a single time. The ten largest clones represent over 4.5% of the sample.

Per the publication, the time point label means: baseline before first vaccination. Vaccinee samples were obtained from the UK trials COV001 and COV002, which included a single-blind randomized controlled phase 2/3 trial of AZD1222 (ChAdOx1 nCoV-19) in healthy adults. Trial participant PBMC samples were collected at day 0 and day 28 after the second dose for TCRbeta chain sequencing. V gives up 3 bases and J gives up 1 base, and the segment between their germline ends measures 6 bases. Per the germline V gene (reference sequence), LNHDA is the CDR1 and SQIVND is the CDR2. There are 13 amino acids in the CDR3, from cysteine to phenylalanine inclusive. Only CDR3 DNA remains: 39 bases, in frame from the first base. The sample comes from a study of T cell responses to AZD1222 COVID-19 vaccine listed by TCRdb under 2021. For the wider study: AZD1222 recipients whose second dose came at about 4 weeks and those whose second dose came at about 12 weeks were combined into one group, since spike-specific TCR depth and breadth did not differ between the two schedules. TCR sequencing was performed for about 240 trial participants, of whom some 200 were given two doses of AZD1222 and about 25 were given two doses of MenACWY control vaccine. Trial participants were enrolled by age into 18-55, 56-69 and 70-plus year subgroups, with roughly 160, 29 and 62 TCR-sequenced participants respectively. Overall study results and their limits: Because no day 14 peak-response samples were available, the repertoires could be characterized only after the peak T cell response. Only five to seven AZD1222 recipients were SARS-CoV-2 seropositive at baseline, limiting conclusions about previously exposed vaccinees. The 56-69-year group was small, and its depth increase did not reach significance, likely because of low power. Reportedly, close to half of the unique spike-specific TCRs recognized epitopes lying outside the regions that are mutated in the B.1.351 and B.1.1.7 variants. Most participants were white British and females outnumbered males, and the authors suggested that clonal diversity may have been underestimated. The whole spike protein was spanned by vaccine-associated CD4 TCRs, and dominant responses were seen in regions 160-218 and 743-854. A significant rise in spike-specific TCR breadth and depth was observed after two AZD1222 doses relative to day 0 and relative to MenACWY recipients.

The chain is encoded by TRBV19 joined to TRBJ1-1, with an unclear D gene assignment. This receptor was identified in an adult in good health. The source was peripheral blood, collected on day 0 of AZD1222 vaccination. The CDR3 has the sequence CASSIYENTEAFF. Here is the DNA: TGTGCCAGTAGTATCTATGAGAACACTGAAGCTTTCTTT.